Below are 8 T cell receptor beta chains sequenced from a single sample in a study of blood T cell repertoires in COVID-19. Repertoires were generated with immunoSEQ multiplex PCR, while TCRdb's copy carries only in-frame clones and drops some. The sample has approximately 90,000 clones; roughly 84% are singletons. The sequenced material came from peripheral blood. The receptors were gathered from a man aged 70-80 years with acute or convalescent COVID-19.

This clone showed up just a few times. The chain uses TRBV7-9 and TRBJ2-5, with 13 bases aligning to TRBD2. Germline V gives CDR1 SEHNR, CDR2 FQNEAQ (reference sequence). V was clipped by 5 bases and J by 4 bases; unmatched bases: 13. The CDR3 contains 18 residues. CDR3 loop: CASSLTRTSGGAGETQYF. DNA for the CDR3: TGTGCCAGCAGCCTCACAAGAACTAGCGGGGGGGCCGGAGAGACCCAGTACTTC.

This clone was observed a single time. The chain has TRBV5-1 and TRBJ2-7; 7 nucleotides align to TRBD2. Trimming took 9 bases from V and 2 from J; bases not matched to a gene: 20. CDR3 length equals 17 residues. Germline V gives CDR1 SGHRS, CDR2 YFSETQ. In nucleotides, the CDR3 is TGCGCCATTGCGATCAAATCCGGGACTAAAAATGCCTACGAGCAGTACGTC. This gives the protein CAIAIKSGTKNAYEQYV.

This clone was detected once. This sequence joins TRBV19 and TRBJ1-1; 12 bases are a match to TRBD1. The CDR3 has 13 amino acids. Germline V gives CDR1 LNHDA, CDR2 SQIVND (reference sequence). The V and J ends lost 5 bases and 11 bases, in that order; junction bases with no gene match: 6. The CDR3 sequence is CASSWGQGAPAFF. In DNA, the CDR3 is TGTGCCAGTAGTTGGGGACAGGGGGCGCCGGCTTTCTTT.

The CDR3 region is CASSQGTGGSPLHF. The CDR3 DNA follows: TGTGCCAGCTCACAAGGGACAGGGGGCTCACCCCTCCACTTT. V usage is TRBV18 and J usage is TRBJ1-6; 12 bases align to TRBD1. The CDR3 is 14 residues long. V shed 4 bases and J 10 bases; nucleotides not matched to a gene: 2. Germline lookup yields CDR1 KGHSH and CDR2 LQKENI.

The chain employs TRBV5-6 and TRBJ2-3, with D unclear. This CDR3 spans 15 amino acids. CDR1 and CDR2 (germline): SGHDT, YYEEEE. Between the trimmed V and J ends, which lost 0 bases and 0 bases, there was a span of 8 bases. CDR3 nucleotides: TGTGCCAGCAGCTTGGGTCCAACTAGCACAGATACGCAGTATTTT. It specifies CASSLGPTSTDTQYF.

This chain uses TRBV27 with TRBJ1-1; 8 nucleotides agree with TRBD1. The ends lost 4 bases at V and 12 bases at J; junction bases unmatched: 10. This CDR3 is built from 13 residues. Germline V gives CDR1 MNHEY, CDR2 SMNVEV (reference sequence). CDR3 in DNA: TGTGCCAGCAGTTGGGCACCGGACAGGGTAACTTTCTTT. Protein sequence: CASSWAPDRVTFF.

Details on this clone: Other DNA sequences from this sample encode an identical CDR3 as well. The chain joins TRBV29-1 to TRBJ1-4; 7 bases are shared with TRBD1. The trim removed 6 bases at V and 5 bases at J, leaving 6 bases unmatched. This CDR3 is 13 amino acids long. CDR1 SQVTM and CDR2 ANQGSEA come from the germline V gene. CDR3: CSVRTGPNEKLFF. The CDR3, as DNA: TGCAGCGTACGGACAGGACCCAATGAAAAACTGTTTTTT.

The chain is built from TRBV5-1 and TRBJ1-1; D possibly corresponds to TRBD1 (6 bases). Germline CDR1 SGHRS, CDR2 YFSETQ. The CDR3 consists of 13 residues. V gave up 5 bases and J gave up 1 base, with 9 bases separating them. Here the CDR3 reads CASRRTANTEAFF. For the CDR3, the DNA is TGCGCCAGCAGGCGGACAGCGAACACTGAAGCTTTCTTT.